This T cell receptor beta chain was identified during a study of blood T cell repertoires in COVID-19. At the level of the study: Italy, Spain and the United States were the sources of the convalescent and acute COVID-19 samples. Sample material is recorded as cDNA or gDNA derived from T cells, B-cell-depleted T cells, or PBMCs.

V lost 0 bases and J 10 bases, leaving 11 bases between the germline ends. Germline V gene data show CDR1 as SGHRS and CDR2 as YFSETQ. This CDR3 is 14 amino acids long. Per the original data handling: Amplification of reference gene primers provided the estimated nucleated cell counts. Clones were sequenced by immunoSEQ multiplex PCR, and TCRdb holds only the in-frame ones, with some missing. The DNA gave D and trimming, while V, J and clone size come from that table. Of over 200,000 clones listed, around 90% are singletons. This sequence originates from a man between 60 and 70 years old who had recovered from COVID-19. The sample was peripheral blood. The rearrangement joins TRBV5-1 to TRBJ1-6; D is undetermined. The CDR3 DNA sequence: TGCGCCAGCAGCTTGGGTGTGGCGGGCTCACCCCTCCACTTT. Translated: CASSLGVAGSPLHF.